This T cell receptor (beta chain) comes out of a study of a mutant IDH1 vaccine in newly diagnosed glioma. About the study: First vaccine doses came 4-6 weeks after radiotherapy alone, or with temozolomide cycles.

Produced via immunoSEQ multiplex PCR; TCRdb's table is partial and in-frame only. The table lists around 100,000 clones, over 85% of them singletons. The CDR3 loop spans 16 amino acids. Germline lookup yields CDR1 LNHDA and CDR2 SQIVND (reference sequence). After removal of 4 bases from V and 4 bases from J, the junction contained 12 bases not matched to a gene. Noted time point: week 47, end of study. The vaccine gave 300 ug of a 20-mer mutant IDH1 peptide subcutaneously per dose. New WHO grade 3 or 4 IDH1-mutant, ATRX-lost astrocytomas were present in all donors. For this clone: Its antigen is not identified.

Overall study results and limits: Immune responses induced by vaccination arose in 90% to 95% of the patients.

The chain is built from TRBV19 and TRBJ1-2; TRBD1 matches at 7 bases. This sample comprised PBMCs, obtained from a glioma patient whose treatment included an IDH1 peptide vaccine. This TCR derives from a woman between 45 and 60 years old with glioma. CDR3: CASSTMTGLEGYGYTF. The CDR3 DNA sequence: TGTGCCAGTAGTACAATGACAGGGCTGGAGGGCTATGGCTACACCTTC.